This T cell receptor beta chain was identified in a study of T-cell memory formation after mild COVID-19. Study-level information: There were largely donor-specific TCR clusters.

Findings of the study overall: Prior to infection, memory already included some responding clones, suggesting cross-reactive memory joined.

This clonotype appeared a single time. Its antigen remains unknown. MiXCR, run by TCRdb on the 5' RACE reads, gives a single entry per CDR3 protein. Among over 350,000 distinct CDR3 sequences listed, less than 25% were seen once. The sequencing sample was made of PBMCs or a T cell subset sorted from them (not recorded which). The clonotype was recovered from an adult woman who had mild COVID-19 (a few samples of this study predate the infection). Cell type and time point are not known.

The CDR3 DNA reads TGTGCCAGCAGCTTGCGGAGCAGCGGGCTCCGAACGTACCAAGAGACCCAGTACTTC. This codes for CASSLRSSGLRTYQETQYF. This chain connects TRBV5-6 to TRBJ2-5; maybe TRBD2 (6 bases). The germline gives CDR1 SGHDT, CDR2 YYEEEE. The CDR3 runs 19 residues. Between the trimmed V and J ends, which lost 1 base and 0 bases, there was a span of 22 bases.